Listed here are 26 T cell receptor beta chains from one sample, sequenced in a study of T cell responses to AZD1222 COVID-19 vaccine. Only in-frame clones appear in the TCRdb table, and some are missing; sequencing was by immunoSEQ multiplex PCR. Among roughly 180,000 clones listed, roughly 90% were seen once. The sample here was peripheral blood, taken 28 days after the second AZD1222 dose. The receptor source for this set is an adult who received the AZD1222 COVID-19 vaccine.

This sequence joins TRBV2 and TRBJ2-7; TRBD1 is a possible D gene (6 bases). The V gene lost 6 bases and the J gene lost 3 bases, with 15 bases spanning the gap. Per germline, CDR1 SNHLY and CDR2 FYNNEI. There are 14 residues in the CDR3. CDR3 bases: TGTGCCAGCAGCAAACAGGGATCGTACTACGAGCAGTACTTC. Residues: CASSKQGSYYEQYF.

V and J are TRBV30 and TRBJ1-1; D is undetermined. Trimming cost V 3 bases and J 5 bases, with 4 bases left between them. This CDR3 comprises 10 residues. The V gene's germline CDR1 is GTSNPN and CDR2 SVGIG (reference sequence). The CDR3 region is CAWSSTEAFF. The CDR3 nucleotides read TGTGCCTGGAGCTCGACTGAAGCTTTCTTT.

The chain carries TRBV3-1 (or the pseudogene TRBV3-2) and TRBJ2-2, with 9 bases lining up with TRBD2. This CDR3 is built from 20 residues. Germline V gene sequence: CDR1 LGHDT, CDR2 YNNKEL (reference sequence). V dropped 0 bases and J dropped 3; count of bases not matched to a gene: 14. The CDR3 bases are TGTGCCAGCAGCCAAGATAGTTCCGGTGCGGGAGGGCCTTACACCGGGGAGCTGTTTTTT. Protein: CASSQDSSGAGGPYTGELFF.

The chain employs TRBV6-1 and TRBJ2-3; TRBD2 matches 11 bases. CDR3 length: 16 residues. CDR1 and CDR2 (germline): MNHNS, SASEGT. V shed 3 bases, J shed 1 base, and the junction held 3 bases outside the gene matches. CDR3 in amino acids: CASSDPSGRRTDTQYF. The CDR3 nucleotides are TGTGCCAGCAGTGACCCTAGCGGGAGGCGCACAGATACGCAGTATTTT.

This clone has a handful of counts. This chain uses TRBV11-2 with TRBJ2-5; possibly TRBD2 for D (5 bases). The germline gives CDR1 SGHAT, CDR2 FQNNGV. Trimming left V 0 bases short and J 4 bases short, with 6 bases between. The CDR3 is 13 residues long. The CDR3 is CASSLDRGETQYF. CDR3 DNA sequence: TGTGCCAGCAGCTTAGATCGGGGAGAGACCCAGTACTTC. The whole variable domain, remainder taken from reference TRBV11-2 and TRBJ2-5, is EAGVAQSPRYKIIEKRQSVAFWCNPISGHATLYWYQQILGQGPKLLIQFQNNGVVDDSQLPKDRFSAERLKGVDSTLKIQPAKLEDSAVYLCASSLDRGETQYFGPGTRLLVL.

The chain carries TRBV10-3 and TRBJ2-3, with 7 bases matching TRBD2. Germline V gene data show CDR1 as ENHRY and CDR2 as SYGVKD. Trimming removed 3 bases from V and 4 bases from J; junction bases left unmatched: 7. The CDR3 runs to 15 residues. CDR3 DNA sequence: TGTGCCATCAGTGAAACGGGGGGTATCGCAGATACGCAGTATTTT. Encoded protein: CAISETGGIADTQYF.

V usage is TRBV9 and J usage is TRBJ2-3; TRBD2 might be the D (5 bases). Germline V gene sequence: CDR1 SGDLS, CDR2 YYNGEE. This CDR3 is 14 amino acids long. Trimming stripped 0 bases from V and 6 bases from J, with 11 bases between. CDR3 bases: TGTGCCAGCAGCGTAGAGGGAGAGTCCGATACGCAGTATTTT. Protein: CASSVEGESDTQYF.

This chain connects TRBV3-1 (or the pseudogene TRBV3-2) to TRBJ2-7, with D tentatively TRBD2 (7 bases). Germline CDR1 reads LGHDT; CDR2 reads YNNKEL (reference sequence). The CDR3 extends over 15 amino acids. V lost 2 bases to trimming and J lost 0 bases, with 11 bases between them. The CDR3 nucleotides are TGTGCCAGCAGCCAACAGGGAGGGGGCTCCTACGAGCAGTACTTC. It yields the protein CASSQQGGGSYEQYF.

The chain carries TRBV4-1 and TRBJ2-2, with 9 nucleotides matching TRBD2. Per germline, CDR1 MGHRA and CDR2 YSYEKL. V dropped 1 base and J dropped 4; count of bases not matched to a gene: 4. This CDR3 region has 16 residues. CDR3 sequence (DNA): TGCGCCAGCAGCCAAGTGGGCGGGAGGGGCACCGGGGAGCTGTTTTTT. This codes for CASSQVGGRGTGELFF.

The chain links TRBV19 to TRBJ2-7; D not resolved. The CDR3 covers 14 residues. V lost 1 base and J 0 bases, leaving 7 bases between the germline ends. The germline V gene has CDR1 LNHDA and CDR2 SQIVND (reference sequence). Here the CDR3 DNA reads TGTGCCAGTAGTATAGGCCGGGTCTCCTACGAGCAGTACTTC. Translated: CASSIGRVSYEQYF.

The CDR3 DNA sequence: TGTGCCAGCAGCCCCCCCGGACTAGGTACTAAAAGCTCCTACAATGAGCAGTTCTTC. Translation: CASSPPGLGTKSSYNEQFF. The chain carries TRBV11-2 and TRBJ2-1, with TRBD2 identical over 7 bases. The length of the CDR3 is 19 residues. V was clipped by 5 bases and J by 0 bases; unmatched bases: 16. CDR1 is SGHAT, CDR2 FQNNGV, per germline.

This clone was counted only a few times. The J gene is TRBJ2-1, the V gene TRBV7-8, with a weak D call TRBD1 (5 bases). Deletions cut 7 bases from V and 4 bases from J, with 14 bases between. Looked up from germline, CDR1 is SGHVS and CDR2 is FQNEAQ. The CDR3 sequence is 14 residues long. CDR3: CASKGQGAYNEQFF. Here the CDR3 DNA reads TGTGCCAGCAAGGGTCAGGGTGCATACAATGAGCAGTTCTTC.

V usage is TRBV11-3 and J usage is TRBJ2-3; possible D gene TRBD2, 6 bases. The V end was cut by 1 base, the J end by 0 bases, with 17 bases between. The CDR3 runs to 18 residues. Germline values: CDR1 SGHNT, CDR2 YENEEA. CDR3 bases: TGTGCCAGCAGCTTAGGAGTCGGTTGGCGGGAAAGCACAGATACGCAGTATTTT. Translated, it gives CASSLGVGWRESTDTQYF.

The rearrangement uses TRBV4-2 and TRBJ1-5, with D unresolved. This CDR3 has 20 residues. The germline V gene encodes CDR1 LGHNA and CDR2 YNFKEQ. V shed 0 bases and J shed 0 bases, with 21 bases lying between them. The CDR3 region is CASSQDLETEHFYSNQPQHF. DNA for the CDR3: TGTGCCAGCAGCCAAGATCTAGAGACGGAGCACTTTTATAGCAATCAGCCCCAGCATTTT.

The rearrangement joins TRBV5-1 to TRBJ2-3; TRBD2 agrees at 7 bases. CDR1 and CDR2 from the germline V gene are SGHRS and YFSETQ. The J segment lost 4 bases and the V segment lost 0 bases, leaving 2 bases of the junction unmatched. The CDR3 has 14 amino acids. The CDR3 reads CASSLEAGADTQYF. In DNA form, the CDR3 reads TGCGCCAGCAGCTTGGAGGCGGGAGCAGATACGCAGTATTTT.

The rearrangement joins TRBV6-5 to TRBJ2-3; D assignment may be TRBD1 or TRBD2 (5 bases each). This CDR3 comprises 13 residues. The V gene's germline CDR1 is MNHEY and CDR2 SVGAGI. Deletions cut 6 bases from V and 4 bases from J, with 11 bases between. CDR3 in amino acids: CASRSLGADTQYF. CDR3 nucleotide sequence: TGTGCCAGCAGATCCCTGGGGGCAGATACGCAGTATTTT.

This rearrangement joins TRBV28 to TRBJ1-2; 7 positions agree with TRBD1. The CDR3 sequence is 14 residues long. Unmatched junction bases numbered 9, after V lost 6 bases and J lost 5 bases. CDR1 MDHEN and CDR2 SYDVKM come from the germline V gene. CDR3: CASRSLTGVYGYTF. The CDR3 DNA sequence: TGTGCCAGCAGGTCCCTAACAGGGGTTTATGGCTACACCTTC.

The CDR3 bases are TGTGCCAGCAGTTACGGGCAGGGAAATTCACCCCTCCACTTT. Translation: CASSYGQGNSPLHF. V gene TRBV6-5 combines with J gene TRBJ1-6, with D perhaps TRBD1 (5 bases). Germline loops: CDR1 MNHEY, CDR2 SVGAGI. V was cut by 2 bases and J by 7 bases, with 9 bases left in between. CDR3 size: 14 residues.

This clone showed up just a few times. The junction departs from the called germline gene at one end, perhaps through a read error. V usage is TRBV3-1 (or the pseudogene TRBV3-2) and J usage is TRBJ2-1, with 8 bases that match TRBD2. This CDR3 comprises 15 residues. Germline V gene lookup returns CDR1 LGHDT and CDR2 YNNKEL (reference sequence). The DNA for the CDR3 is TGTGCCAGCAGTCAAGGAAGCGGGAGATACGGTGAGCAGTTCTTC. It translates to CASSQGSGRYGEQFF.

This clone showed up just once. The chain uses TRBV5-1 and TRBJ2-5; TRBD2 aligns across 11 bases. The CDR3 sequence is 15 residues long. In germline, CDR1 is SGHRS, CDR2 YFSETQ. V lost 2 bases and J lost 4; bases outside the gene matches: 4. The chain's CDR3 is CASSFALAGGETQYF. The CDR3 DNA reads TGCGCCAGCAGCTTTGCTCTAGCGGGAGGAGAGACCCAGTACTTC.

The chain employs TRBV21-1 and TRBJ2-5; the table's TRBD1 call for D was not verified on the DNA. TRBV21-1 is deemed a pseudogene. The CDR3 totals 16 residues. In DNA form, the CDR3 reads TGTGCCAGCAGCAAAGGAATGAGGGGGCCGCGAGAGACCCAGTACTTC. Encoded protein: CASSKGMRGPRETQYF.

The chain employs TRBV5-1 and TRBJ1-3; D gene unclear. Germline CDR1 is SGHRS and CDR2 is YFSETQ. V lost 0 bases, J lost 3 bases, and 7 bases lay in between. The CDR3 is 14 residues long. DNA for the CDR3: TGCGCCAGCAGCTTGGGGTTGGGTGGAAACACCATATATTTT. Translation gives CASSLGLGGNTIYF.

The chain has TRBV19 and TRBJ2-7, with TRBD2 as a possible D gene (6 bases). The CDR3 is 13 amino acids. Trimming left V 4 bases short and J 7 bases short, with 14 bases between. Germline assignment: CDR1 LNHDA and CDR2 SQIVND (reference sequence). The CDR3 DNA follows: TGTGCCAGTAGTAACTCGGGAGCTCGAGAGCAGTACTTC. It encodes CASSNSGAREQYF.

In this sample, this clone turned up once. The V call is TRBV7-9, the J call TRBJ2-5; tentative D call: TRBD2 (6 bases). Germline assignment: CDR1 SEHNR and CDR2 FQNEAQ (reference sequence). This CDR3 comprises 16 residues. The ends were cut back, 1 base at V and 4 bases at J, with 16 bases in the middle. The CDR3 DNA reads TGTGCCAGCAGCTTAGTGCGGGACTTCTATACAGAGACCCAGTACTTC. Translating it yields CASSLVRDFYTETQYF.

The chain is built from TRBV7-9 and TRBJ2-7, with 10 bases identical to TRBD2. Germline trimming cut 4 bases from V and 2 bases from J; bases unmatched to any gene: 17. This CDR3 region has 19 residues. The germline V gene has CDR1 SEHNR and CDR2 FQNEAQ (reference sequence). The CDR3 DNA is TGTGCCAGCAGCTCCACCGGGACTAGCGCCTATTTACCCACCTACGAGCAGTACTTC. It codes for CASSSTGTSAYLPTYEQYF.

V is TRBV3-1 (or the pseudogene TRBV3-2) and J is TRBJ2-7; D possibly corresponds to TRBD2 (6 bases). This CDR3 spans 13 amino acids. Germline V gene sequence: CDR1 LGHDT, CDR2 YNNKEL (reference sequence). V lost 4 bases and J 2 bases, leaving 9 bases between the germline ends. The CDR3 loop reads CASSLGGTYEQYF. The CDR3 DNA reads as TGTGCCAGCAGCCTTGGCGGGACCTACGAGCAGTACTTC.